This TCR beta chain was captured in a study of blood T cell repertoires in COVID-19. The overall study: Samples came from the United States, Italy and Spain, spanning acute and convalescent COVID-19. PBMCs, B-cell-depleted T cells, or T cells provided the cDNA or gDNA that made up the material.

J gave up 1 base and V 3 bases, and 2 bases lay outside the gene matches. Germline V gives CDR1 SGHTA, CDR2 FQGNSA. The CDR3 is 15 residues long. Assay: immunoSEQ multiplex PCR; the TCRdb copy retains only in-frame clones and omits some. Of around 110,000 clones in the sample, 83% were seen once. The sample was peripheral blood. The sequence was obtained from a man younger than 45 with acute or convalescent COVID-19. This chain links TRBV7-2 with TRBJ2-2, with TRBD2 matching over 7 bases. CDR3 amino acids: CASSFGGGNTGELFF. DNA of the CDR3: TGTGCCAGCAGCTTTGGCGGGGGGAACACCGGGGAGCTGTTTTTT. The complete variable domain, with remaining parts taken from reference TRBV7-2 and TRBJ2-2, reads GAGVSQSPSNKVTEKGKDVELRCDPISGHTALYWYRQSLGQGLEFLIYFQGNSAPDKSGLPSDRFSAERTGGSVSTLTIQRTQQEDSAVYLCASSFGGGNTGELFFGEGSRLTVL.